The 18 T cell receptor beta chains reported below all come from one sample, sequenced in a study of T cells in localized non-small cell lung cancer (dated by TCRdb to about 2020). The library was generated by the immunoSEQ multiplex PCR assay. This is the immuneACCESS table as TCRdb keeps it, with only in-frame sequences that have V and J called. A part of the clones is gone; compared with another copy, unresolved V genes explain less than half, and the rest is unexplained. This sample lists tens of thousands of clones; 85% to 90% were detected once. The ten largest clones represent less than 5.5% of the sample. The sample here was peripheral blood, taken before any cancer treatment. Source of these receptors: a male donor aged 60 or older with stage III lung adenocarcinoma.

The chain combines TRBV30 with TRBJ2-1, with TRBD2 identical over 8 bases. Germline V CDR1 and CDR2: GTSNPN, SVGIG (reference sequence). The CDR3 extends over 13 amino acids. V dropped 8 bases and J dropped 10; count of bases not matched to a gene: 13. The CDR3 reads CAGTSGNFLEQFF. The DNA of the CDR3 is TGTGCCGGTACTAGCGGCAATTTTTTGGAGCAGTTCTTC.

The V and J genes are TRBV5-5 and TRBJ2-5; 7 nucleotides match TRBD1. Germline CDR1 and CDR2: SGHKS and YYEKEE (reference sequence). There are 12 residues in the CDR3. Trimming at V came to 0 bases and at J to 14 bases, leaving 7 bases not matched to a gene. The CDR3 is CASSLVGTDKYF. DNA of the CDR3: TGTGCCAGCAGCTTGGTTGGGACAGATAAATACTTC.

This rearrangement joins TRBV7-9 to TRBJ1-1, with 8 positions matching TRBD1. This CDR3 has 15 amino acids. The ends lost 5 bases at V and 3 bases at J; junction bases unmatched: 8. Germline values: CDR1 SEHNR, CDR2 FQNEAQ (reference sequence). CDR3 nucleotide sequence: TGTGCCAGCAGCAGAGACAGGGGCTGGGACACTGAAGCTTTCTTT. It is translated as CASSRDRGWDTEAFF. The variable domain in full, with the rest retrieved from reference TRBV7-9 and TRBJ1-1, is DTGVSQNPRHKITKRGQNVTFRCDPISEHNRLYWYRQTLGQGPEFLTYFQNEAQLEKSRLLSDRFSAERPKGSFSTLEIQRTEQGDSAMYLCASSRDRGWDTEAFFGQGTRLTVV.

The chain employs TRBV10-3 and TRBJ1-2; maybe TRBD1 (6 bases). Germline CDR1 ENHRY, CDR2 SYGVKD. With 9 bases removed from V and 2 bases from J, the gap between germline ends came to 13 bases. This CDR3 is built from 13 residues. CDR3 nucleotide sequence: TGTGCCATTGGGGACACTTCAAACTATGGCTACACCTTC. It translates to CAIGDTSNYGYTF.

This chain links TRBV5-1 with TRBJ2-1; D may match TRBD1 or TRBD2 (9 bases each). Germline loops: CDR1 SGHRS, CDR2 YFSETQ. V was cut by 5 bases and J by 0 bases, with 30 bases left in between. This CDR3 is 21 amino acids long. CDR3 region: CASSEPQGASRAGGSYNEQFF. The CDR3, as DNA: TGCGCCAGCAGTGAACCACAGGGGGCGAGTCGAGCGGGAGGCTCCTACAATGAGCAGTTCTTC.

J is TRBJ2-1 and V is TRBV6-5; 9 bases are shared with TRBD2. V gave up 6 bases and J gave up 10 bases; unmatched junction bases: 13. The germline CDR1 and CDR2 sequences are MNHEY and SVGAGI. This CDR3 is 15 amino acids long. CDR3 DNA: TGTGCCAGCAGCCACGGGACTAGCTCCCCAGGGGAGCAGTTCTTC. This gives the protein CASSHGTSSPGEQFF.

The chain uses TRBV6-5 and TRBJ2-3, with D perhaps matching TRBD1 (6 bases). V was shortened by 6 bases and J by 0 bases, with 13 bases between the two germline ends. The germline V gene has CDR1 MNHEY and CDR2 SVGAGI. This CDR3 has 15 amino acids. CDR3 in DNA: TGTGCCAGCAGAGCAGGGGACACTAGCACAGATACGCAGTATTTT. This gives the protein CASRAGDTSTDTQYF.

The chain has TRBV9 and TRBJ1-2; 9 bases fit TRBD1. The CDR3 has 15 amino acids. Germline assignment: CDR1 SGDLS and CDR2 YYNGEE. The J segment lost 8 bases and the V segment lost 4 bases, leaving 12 bases of the junction unmatched. The CDR3 bases are TGTGCCAGCAGCCTAACAGGGGGCGGCCTTAAGGGCTACACCTTC. This encodes CASSLTGGGLKGYTF. The full variable domain, its missing parts supplied by reference TRBV9 and TRBJ1-2, is DSGVTQTPKHLITATGQRVTLRCSPRSGDLSVYWYQQSLDQGLQFLIQYYNGEERAKGNILERFSAQQFPDLHSELNLSSLELGDSALYFCASSLTGGGLKGYTFGSGTRLTVV.

The chain recombines TRBV29-1 with TRBJ1-1; a weak D match, TRBD1 (5 bases). V lost 7 bases, J lost 13 bases, and 25 bases lay in between. The length of the CDR3 is 13 residues. The germline gives CDR1 SQVTM, CDR2 ANQGSEA. The CDR3: CSGEGLRDRELFF. The CDR3 DNA is TGCAGCGGTGAGGGCTTGAGGGACCGGGAGCTTTTCTTT.

V and J are TRBV9 and TRBJ2-3; TRBD1 agrees at 7 bases. Per the germline V gene, CDR1 is SGDLS and CDR2 is YYNGEE. With V trimmed by 3 bases and J by 0 bases, 19 bases remained unmatched. This CDR3 contains 20 residues. The DNA for the CDR3 is TGTGCCAGCAGCGCACCCAAGGACAGGATAAGAGCAACTAGCACAGATACGCAGTATTTT. Its translation is CASSAPKDRIRATSTDTQYF.

As for this clone: This CDR3 fails to terminate in the conserved phenylalanine or tryptophan, so it likely reflects a read error. The rearrangement joins TRBV10-3 to TRBJ1-1, with a tentative D call TRBD1 (5 bases). CDR1 and CDR2 from the germline V gene are ENHRY and SYGVKD. CDR3 length: 13 amino acids. V shed 6 bases and J shed 5 bases, with 13 bases lying between them. Here the CDR3 DNA reads TGTGCCATCAGCAGAACAGGAGCTACTGAAGCTTTCCTT. It is translated as CAISRTGATEAFL.

This chain uses TRBV7-6 with TRBJ2-5; maybe TRBD1 (5 bases). The CDR3 has 15 residues. V shed 6 bases and J shed 0 bases, with 14 bases lying between them. The germline V gene encodes CDR1 SGHVS and CDR2 FNYEAQ. CDR3 sequence (DNA): TGTGCCAGCAGTTCTCAGACAGCATACCAAGAGACCCAGTACTTC. Translated, it gives CASSSQTAYQETQYF.

The chain carries TRBV10-3 and TRBJ1-5; 7 positions match TRBD1. This CDR3 spans 18 amino acids. Germline V gives CDR1 ENHRY, CDR2 SYGVKD. With V trimmed by 7 bases and J by 0 bases, 15 bases remained unmatched. The CDR3 bases are TGTGCCATCACCTCCCTTCGGGACAGCCTCCATAGCAATCAGCCCCAGCATTTT. This translates into CAITSLRDSLHSNQPQHF.

The V call is TRBV6-1, the J call TRBJ2-7, with a weak D call TRBD2 (6 bases). There are 15 residues in the CDR3. CDR1 MNHNS and CDR2 SASEGT come from the germline V gene. Trimming cost V 1 base and J 3 bases, with 13 bases left between them. The CDR3: CASSEVGGLNYEQYF. CDR3 DNA sequence: TGTGCCAGCAGTGAAGTAGGAGGGCTAAACTACGAGCAGTACTTC.

The V and J genes are TRBV11-2 and TRBJ1-1; D unresolved. V was clipped by 5 bases and J by 1 base, with 17 bases between them. CDR3 length: 16 amino acids. Germline V lookup: CDR1 SGHAT, CDR2 FQNNGV. DNA of the CDR3: TGTGCCAGCAGCCCCCAGGTCGGGTCAGAGAACACTGAAGCTTTCTTT. Protein: CASSPQVGSENTEAFF.

This chain uses TRBV27 with TRBJ2-3; no reliable D call. The germline CDR1 and CDR2 sequences are MNHEY and SMNVEV (reference sequence). Trimming removed 4 bases at V and 0 bases at J, with 14 bases between. The CDR3 extends over 16 amino acids. The CDR3 spells CASSSLLGPSTDTQYF. The CDR3 coding sequence is TGTGCCAGCAGTTCTCTACTCGGTCCTAGCACAGATACGCAGTATTTT.

This chain links TRBV28 with TRBJ2-7; a weak D match, TRBD1 (5 bases). Per the germline V gene, CDR1 is MDHEN and CDR2 is SYDVKM. Deletions cut 4 bases from V and 0 bases from J, with 13 bases between. The CDR3 has 15 residues. The CDR3 region has the DNA TGTGCCAGCAGTTACCAAGGGGTTAGCTCCTACGAGCAGTACTTC. Translation: CASSYQGVSSYEQYF.

The V and J genes are TRBV2 and TRBJ1-1, with D perhaps TRBD1 (6 bases). The CDR3 has 15 residues. Germline V gene lookup returns CDR1 SNHLY and CDR2 FYNNEI. Trimming pared 5 bases from V and 0 bases from J, leaving 13 bases between. The DNA of the CDR3 is TGTGCCAGCAGTCCGCTACAGGGAGTGAACACTGAAGCTTTCTTT. Its translation is CASSPLQGVNTEAFF.